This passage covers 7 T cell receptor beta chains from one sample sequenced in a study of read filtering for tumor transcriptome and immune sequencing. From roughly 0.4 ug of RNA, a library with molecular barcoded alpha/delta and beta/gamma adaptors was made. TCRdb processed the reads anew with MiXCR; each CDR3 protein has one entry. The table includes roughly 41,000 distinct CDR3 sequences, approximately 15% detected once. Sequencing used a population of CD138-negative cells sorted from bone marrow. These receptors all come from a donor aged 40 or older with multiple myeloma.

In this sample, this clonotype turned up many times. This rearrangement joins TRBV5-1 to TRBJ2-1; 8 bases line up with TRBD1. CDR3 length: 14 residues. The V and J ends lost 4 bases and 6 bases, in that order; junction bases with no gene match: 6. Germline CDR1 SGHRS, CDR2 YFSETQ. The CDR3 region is CASSTGQGLNEQFF. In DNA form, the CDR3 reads TGCGCCAGCAGCACCGGACAGGGTCTCAATGAGCAGTTCTTC.

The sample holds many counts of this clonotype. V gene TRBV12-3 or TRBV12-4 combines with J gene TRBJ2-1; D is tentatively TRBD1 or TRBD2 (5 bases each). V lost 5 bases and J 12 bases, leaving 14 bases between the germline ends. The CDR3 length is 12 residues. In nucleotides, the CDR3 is TGTGCCAGCAGTCCCCGGGGCAGGGCGCAGTTCTTC. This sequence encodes CASSPRGRAQFF.

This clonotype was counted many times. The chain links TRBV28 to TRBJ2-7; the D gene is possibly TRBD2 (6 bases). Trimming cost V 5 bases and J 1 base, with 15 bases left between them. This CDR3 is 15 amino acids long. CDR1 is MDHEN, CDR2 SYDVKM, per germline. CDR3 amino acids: CASSPGGSRSYEQYF. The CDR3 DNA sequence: TGTGCCAGCAGTCCCGGGGGATCAAGATCCTACGAGCAGTACTTC.

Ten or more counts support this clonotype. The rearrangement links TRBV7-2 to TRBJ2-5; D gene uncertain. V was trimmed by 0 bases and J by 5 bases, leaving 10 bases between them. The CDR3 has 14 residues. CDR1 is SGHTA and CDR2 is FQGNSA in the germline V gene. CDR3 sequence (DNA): TGTGCCAGCAGCTTAGCAGGCATTAGGGAGACCCAGTACTTC. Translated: CASSLAGIRETQYF.

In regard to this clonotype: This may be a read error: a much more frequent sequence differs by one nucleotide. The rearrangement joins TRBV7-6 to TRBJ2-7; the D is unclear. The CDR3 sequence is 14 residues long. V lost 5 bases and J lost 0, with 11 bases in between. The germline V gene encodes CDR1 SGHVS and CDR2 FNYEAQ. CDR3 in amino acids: CASSPRSPSYEQYF. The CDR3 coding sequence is TGTGCCAGCAGCCCACGGTCACCCTCCTACGAGCAGTACTTC. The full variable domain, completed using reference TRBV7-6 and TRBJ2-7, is GAGVSQSPRYKVTKRGQDVALRCDPISGHVSLYWYRQALGQGPEFLTYFNYEAQQDKSGLPNDRFSAERPEGSISTLTIQRTEQRDSAMYRCASSPRSPSYEQYFGPGTRLTVT.

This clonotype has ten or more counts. CDR3 sequence (DNA): TGTGCCAGCTCACCAGCCTATGGGCAGCCCCAGCATTTT. Residues: CASSPAYGQPQHF. This chain joins TRBV18 and TRBJ1-5; D is unclear. Per germline, CDR1 KGHSH and CDR2 LQKENI. V lost 2 bases and J 7 bases, leaving 9 bases between the germline ends. This CDR3 spans 13 amino acids.

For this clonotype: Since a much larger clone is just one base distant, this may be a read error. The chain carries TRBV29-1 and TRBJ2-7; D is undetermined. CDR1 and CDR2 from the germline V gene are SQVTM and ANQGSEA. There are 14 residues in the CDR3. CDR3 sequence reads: CSATLATVSNEQSF. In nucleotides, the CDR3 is TGCAGCGCTACCCTGGCCACTGTTTCGAACGAGCAGTCCTTC.